The rows below give T cell receptor beta chains drawn from one sample of a study of shared clonotypes between healthy human individuals. Assay: immunoSEQ multiplex PCR; the TCRdb copy retains only in-frame clones and omits some. Found here are 2 million to 2.5 million clones, more than 85% of them singletons; the top ten hold roughly 1.7%. The sequencing input was naive CD8+ T cells from PBMCs. The receptors derive from a man aged 18 to 30 in good health. Some clones in this sample may be carry-over from other donors' samples. Each CDR3 is given with its conserved first and last residue. The D gene is left open where the match is weak. Only some rows state a clone size, as once, few, many or a class for expanded clones.

J	V	D	size	DNA	CDR3
TRBJ2-3	TRBV27	TRBD2	NA	TGTGCCAGCAGTTCTCTCATACCGGGACTAGCGGGAGACCCCACAGATACGCAGTATTTT	CASSSLIPGLAGDPTDTQYF
TRBJ1-2	TRBV19	NA	NA	TGTGCCAGTAGTATAGTGTGGGGCCGAACGAACTATGGCTACACCTTC	CASSIVWGRTNYGYTF
TRBJ2-7	TRBV4-1	NA	NA	TGCGCCAGCAGCCAAGGCCTAGCGCCAACCTACGAGCAGTACTTC	CASSQGLAPTYEQYF
TRBJ2-7	TRBV28	NA	NA	TGTGCCAGCAGTCTTAGGACGGCAGACGAGCAGTACTTC	CASSLRTADEQYF
TRBJ2-5	TRBV7-2	NA	NA	TGTGCCAGCAGCTTAAGTCGTGCCCAGTACTTC	CASSLSRAQYF
TRBJ1-1	TRBV19	NA	NA	TGTGCCAGCAAGTTGAGGGGCAGGACCAACACTGAAGCTTTCTTT	CASKLRGRTNTEAFF
TRBJ1-1	TRBV27	TRBD1	NA	TGTGCCAGCAGTATAGGGGGCGCGAGCACTGAAGCTTTCTTT	CASSIGGASTEAFF
TRBJ2-5	TRBV10-2	TRBD2	NA	TGCGCCAGCAGTGAGTCTAAGGGAGGGGAGACCCAGTACTTC	CASSESKGGETQYF
TRBJ1-4	TRBV27	NA	NA	TGTGCCAGCAGTTTATTGCGGGGAAGGAATGAAAAACTGTTTTTT	CASSLLRGRNEKLFF
TRBJ1-2	TRBV4-1	NA	NA	TGCGCCAGCAGCCAAGATCCCGGAGGGGGGCTGGGCTATGGCTACACCTTC	CASSQDPGGGLGYGYTF
TRBJ2-7	TRBV9	NA	NA	TGTGCCAGCAGCGTAGCGGACTCCTACGAGCAGTACTTC	CASSVADSYEQYF
TRBJ2-5	TRBV5-1	TRBD2	NA	TGCGCCAGCAGGTTAGCGGGGGTCCAAGAGACCCAGTACTTC	CASRLAGVQETQYF
TRBJ2-7	TRBV18	TRBD1	NA	TGTGCCAGCTCACCACCCGGGACAGGACAGCTACACGAGCAGTACTTC	CASSPPGTGQLHEQYF
TRBJ2-7	TRBV6-5	NA	NA	TGTGCCAGCAGTTACCAGGAAGGGGTGCACGAGCAGTACTTC	CASSYQEGVHEQYF
TRBJ2-4	TRBV9	TRBD1	NA	TGTGCCAGCAGCACCGGGACAGCAAACATTCAGTACTTC	CASSTGTANIQYF
TRBJ2-7	TRBV11-2	NA	NA	TGTGCCAGCAGCCTATCACCCCCACGGACAGAATACGAGCAGTACTTC	CASSLSPPRTEYEQYF
TRBJ2-1	TRBV5-8	NA	NA	TGTGCCAGCAGCTACAGAGGGGCGAAGGGGGGAGGTGAGCAGTTCTTC	CASSYRGAKGGGEQFF
TRBJ2-7	TRBV14	TRBD2	NA	TGTGCCAGCAGGGCGGGAGCGTACGAGCAGTACTTC	CASRAGAYEQYF
TRBJ1-5	TRBV16	TRBD1	once	TGTGCCAGCAGCCAATCGGGGACAGTGAATCAGCCCCAGCATTTT	CASSQSGTVNQPQHF
TRBJ1-1	TRBV28	NA	few	TGTGCCAGCAGCTACGGGACACTCGACGTGGGCACTGAAGCTTTCTTT	CASSYGTLDVGTEAFF
TRBJ2-3	TRBV7-2	TRBD2	once	TGTGCCAGCAGGCCTCGGGAGCGGGAGGCAGATACGCAGTATTTT	CASRPREREADTQYF
TRBJ2-1	TRBV13	NA	NA	TGTGCCAGCAGCTCTGGGACTCGTGAGCAGTTCTTC	CASSSGTREQFF
TRBJ2-7	TRBV5-5	TRBD1	once	TGTGCCAGCAGCTTGGTTCACAGGGGTTCCTACGAGCAGTACTTC	CASSLVHRGSYEQYF
TRBJ2-5	TRBV21-1	NA	NA	TGTGCCAGCAGCACAAGGACAGGGAGTCGTCAAGAGACCCAGTACTTC	CASSTRTGSRQETQYF
TRBJ2-1	TRBV27	TRBD2	NA	TGTGCCTCGGGGGGGAGCTCCTACAATGAGCAGTTCTTC	CASGGSSYNEQFF
TRBJ2-1	TRBV9	TRBD2	NA	TGTGCCAGCAGCACCCGACTAGCGGGAGTGGGCCACAATGAGCAGTTCTTC	CASSTRLAGVGHNEQFF
TRBJ1-1	TRBV28	TRBD1	once	TGTGCCAGCAGTATCCCACGTCGGGGACAGCGGAACACTGAAGCTTTCTTT	CASSIPRRGQRNTEAFF
TRBJ2-2	TRBV13	NA	NA	TGTGCCAGCAGCCCGCGAGGGGCGGTAGGGGGAATGAGGGAGCTGTTTTTT	CASSPRGAVGGMRELFF
TRBJ2-7	TRBV30	NA	NA	TGTGCCTGGAGTGATCCTAGAATAACCTACGAGCAGTACTTC	CAWSDPRITYEQYF
TRBJ2-7	TRBV10-2	NA	NA	TGCGCCAGCAGTGACCACCCCTACGAGCAGTACTTC	CASSDHPYEQYF
TRBJ2-2	TRBV7-8	TRBD2	NA	TGTGCCAGCAGCTTTGTGGGTCTGCGGGAGAGGGCCGGGGAGCTGTTTTTT	CASSFVGLRERAGELFF